This T cell receptor (beta chain) was documented in a study of T cells after yellow fever vaccination. Findings of the study overall: Booster sampling recovered most clones from primary vaccination (96% CD4, around 88% CD8). Of the clonotypes, a small share occurred in both CD4 and CD8 compartments. The secondary response was weaker but peaked faster, day 5 versus 15.

As to this clonotype: Antigen specificity is unknown.

Template switching with 5'RACE generated the TCR cDNA and added a universal primer site and UMIs. TCRdb reprocessed the 5' RACE reads with MiXCR, giving one entry per CDR3 protein. The sample holds approximately 260,000 distinct CDR3 sequences, roughly 5.6% seen once. V lost 5 bases to trimming and J lost 8 bases; unmatched junction nucleotides: 6. The CDR3 consists of 14 residues. The germline gives CDR1 SGHRS, CDR2 YFSETQ. The chain uses TRBV5-1 and TRBJ2-1; 11 bases are shared with TRBD2. The receptor comes from a man aged 18-30 years who received the YFV17D yellow fever vaccine. Sample: CD4+ T cells sorted from PBMCs, taken on the day of the yellow fever booster vaccination. The CDR3 DNA reads as TGCGCCAGCAGGGTAGGACTAGCGGGTGATGAGCAGTTCTTC. Translating it yields CASRVGLAGDEQFF.